This TCR beta chain is drawn from a study of neurological immune-mediated disorders. Study findings and constraints: TCR-beta repertoires seemed private in all groups, with no expanded CDR3 amino acid sequences shared. When grouped phylogenetically, the repertoires of 18 of the 34 multiple sclerosis patients fell together in one related-CDR3 cluster, which is a possible signature. In HTLV-1-associated myelopathy, TCR clonal expansion was greatest, and in multiple sclerosis it was least, below healthy controls.

The team produced cDNA through 5'RACE using 10-nucleotide random UMIs. TCRdb analysed the 5' RACE reads with MiXCR anew, one entry per CDR3 protein. The table includes 39,000 or so distinct CDR3 sequences, 2.5% detected once. This clonotype has at least ten counts. Its matching antigen is unknown. This receptor was identified in a man in his thirties or forties with multiple sclerosis. The sample comprised PBMCs.

The CDR3 DNA follows: TGCAGCGTTCGTCAGAACCCTGGCGCTGAAGCTTTCTTT. Its protein is CSVRQNPGAEAFF. The chain combines TRBV29-1 with TRBJ1-1, with D unresolved. Germline CDR1 is SQVTM and CDR2 is ANQGSEA. The CDR3 is 13 residues long. The ends were cut back, 5 bases at V and 6 bases at J, with 16 bases in the middle.